This TCR beta chain stems from a study of blood T cell repertoires in COVID-19. Study as a whole: The United States, Italy and Spain were the sources of the acute and convalescent COVID-19 samples. PBMCs, B-cell-depleted T cells, or T cells provided the cDNA or gDNA that made up the material.

The CDR3 length is 14 residues. In germline, CDR1 is LNHDA, CDR2 SQIVND (reference sequence). The V gene lost 1 base and the J gene lost 8 bases, with 14 bases spanning the gap. How the authors handled the data: It was from reference gene primer amplification that nucleated cell counts were estimated. Measured with immunoSEQ multiplex PCR; TCRdb has only the in-frame clones, and not every one. V, J and clone size were drawn from that table, and D and trimming were deduced from the DNA. The sample yields 140,000 to 150,000 clones, about three quarters seen once. The gene calls are TRBV19 and TRBJ1-2; no reliable D call. The TCR was taken from a man over 45 with acute or convalescent COVID-19. The sample taken for sequencing was peripheral blood. CDR3 coding DNA: TGTGCCAGTAGTATAGGTCGGCAGGTCCGGGGCTACACCTTC. Amino acids: CASSIGRQVRGYTF.